These 18 T cell receptor beta chains came from one sample sequenced in a study of blood T cells in healthy people across ages. Primed by a sample-barcoded 5' primer and a J-beta primer mix, a second PCR proceeded for about 7 to 11 cycles. MiXCR, run by TCRdb on the 5' RACE reads, gives a single entry per CDR3 protein. The repertoire includes 800,000 to 1,000,000 distinct CDR3 sequences, 48% of them detected once, and around an eighth sits in the top ten. What was sequenced was blood. These receptors all come from a man younger than 40 in good health.

The chain recombines TRBV6-1 with TRBJ2-1; the D is unclear. The germline V gene encodes CDR1 MNHNS and CDR2 SASEGT. V lost 5 bases and J 9 bases, leaving 23 bases between the germline ends. This CDR3 has 16 residues. The CDR3 loop reads CASSPVRPIVSSEQFF. CDR3 coding DNA: TGTGCCAGCAGTCCTGTCAGGCCGATAGTATCAAGTGAGCAGTTCTTC.

This clonotype was found a few times. The chain has TRBV18 and TRBJ2-5; the D is unclear. Germline V gene lookup returns CDR1 KGHSH and CDR2 LQKENI. The V gene lost 2 bases and the J gene lost 5 bases, with 9 bases spanning the gap. This CDR3 comprises 13 residues. The CDR3 DNA reads TGTGCCAGCTCACCATTCTTTGTGGAGACCCAGTACTTC. The encoded protein is CASSPFFVETQYF.

The chain joins TRBV27 to TRBJ1-5; D might be TRBD1 (5 bases). The germline V and J ends were trimmed by 5 bases and 0 bases, with 11 bases remaining between them. Germline V gene sequence: CDR1 MNHEY, CDR2 SMNVEV (reference sequence). The CDR3 sequence is 15 residues long. CDR3 coding DNA: TGTGCCAGCAGTAAGGGGAGCCTTAGCAATCAGCCCCAGCATTTT. Translating gives CASSKGSLSNQPQHF.

Note on this clonotype: At one end, the junction sequence differs from germline, possibly due to a read error. The chain joins TRBV5-1 to TRBJ1-1, with D uncertain. Germline lookup yields CDR1 SGHRS and CDR2 YFSETQ. The CDR3 has 13 residues. This CDR3 is CASSPTPRTEAFF. The CDR3 DNA is TGCGCCAGCAGCCCGACCCCCCGCACTGAGGCTTTCTTT.

This clonotype was recorded many times. This rearrangement joins TRBV7-3 to TRBJ1-1; D is uncertain. Trimming took 0 bases from V and 2 from J, leaving 10 bases between them. Germline lookup yields CDR1 SGHTA and CDR2 FQGTGA. This CDR3 has 15 amino acids. The CDR3: CASSLTFGKNTEAFF. CDR3 DNA sequence: TGTGCCAGCAGCTTAACGTTTGGGAAAAACACTGAAGCTTTCTTT. Supplemented by reference TRBV7-3 and TRBJ1-1, the full variable domain reads GAGVSQTPSNKVTEKGKYVELRCDPISGHTALYWYRQSLGQGPEFLIYFQGTGAADDSGLPNDRFFAVRPEGSVSTLKIQRTERGDSAVYLCASSLTFGKNTEAFFGQGTRLTVV.

The rearrangement links TRBV10-3 to TRBJ2-7; 9 nucleotides match TRBD2. This CDR3 is built from 15 residues. With 2 bases clipped from V and 2 bases from J, the junction kept 4 bases outside the gene matches. Germline CDR1 and CDR2: ENHRY and SYGVKD. The CDR3, as DNA: TGTGCCATCAGTGAGGAGCTAGCGGGACCCTACGAGCAGTACTTC. It encodes CAISEELAGPYEQYF.

The chain links TRBV4-3 to TRBJ2-1; TRBD1 is a possible D gene (8 bases). Trimming cost V 0 bases and J 15 bases, with 18 bases left between them. This CDR3 contains 14 residues. In germline, CDR1 is LGHNA, CDR2 YSLEER. This chain's CDR3 is CASSQDSLDREGFF. The CDR3 bases are TGCGCCAGCAGCCAAGATAGTCTGGACAGGGAGGGGTTCTTC.

About this clonotype: A read error is possible here, since a much larger clone lies one base away. This rearrangement joins TRBV6-2 or TRBV6-3 to TRBJ1-1; weak D call: TRBD1 (6 bases). V was cut by 8 bases and J by 3 bases, with 16 bases left in between. The CDR3 consists of 14 residues. Germline-derived CDR1 and CDR2 are MNHEY and SVGEGT. The CDR3 loop is CASYSGGTDTEAFF. The CDR3 nucleotides read TGTGCCAGCTACAGCGGGGGCACGGACACTGAAGCTTTCTTT.

The sample holds a few counts of this clonotype. The V call is TRBV14, the J call TRBJ2-1; the match to TRBD2 covers 7 bases. The germline V gene has CDR1 SGHDN and CDR2 FVKESK. Germline trimming cut 1 base from V and 15 bases from J; bases unmatched to any gene: 6. This CDR3 is 12 amino acids long. In DNA, the CDR3 is TGTGCCAGCAGCCAAGGACTAGCCTTGATGTTCTTC. Protein product: CASSQGLALMFF.

This clonotype was counted between two and nine times. CDR3 protein: CASSSAASTAYEQYF. CDR3 in DNA: TGTGCCAGCAGTTCGGCGGCGTCCACAGCCTACGAGCAGTACTTC. This rearrangement joins TRBV12-3 or TRBV12-4 to TRBJ2-7; D remains ambiguous. V gave up 4 bases and J gave up 2 bases, with 15 bases separating them. The CDR3 covers 15 residues.

About this clonotype: A much bigger clone sits one base away, suggesting this may be a read error. This rearrangement joins TRBV5-1 to TRBJ2-1; tentative D call: TRBD2 (5 bases). The CDR3 is made up of 14 amino acids. CDR1 SGHRS and CDR2 YFSETQ come from the germline V gene. CDR3 sequence: CTSSLEGTYNEQFF. The CDR3 bases are TGCACCAGCAGCTTAGAGGGTACCTACAATGAGCAGTTCTTC.

This clonotype was picked up a small number of times. The chain has TRBV25-1 and TRBJ1-6; possible D gene TRBD1, 6 bases. Trimming stripped 3 bases from V and 0 bases from J, with 12 bases between. The CDR3 is made up of 17 amino acids. Germline V gene data show CDR1 as MGHDK and CDR2 as SYGVNS. In nucleotides, the CDR3 is TGTGCCAGCAGTGATTACAGGGAGAGCTCCTATAATTCACCCCTCCACTTT. This sequence encodes CASSDYRESSYNSPLHF.

The sample holds a few counts of this clonotype. This sequence joins TRBV7-9 and TRBJ2-4, with D possibly being TRBD2 (5 bases). V dropped 5 bases and J dropped 2 bases, with 13 bases sitting between them. Per germline, CDR1 SEHNR and CDR2 FQNEAQ (reference sequence). CDR3 size: 15 residues. The CDR3 coding sequence is TGTGCCAGCAGCCTTGGCCGGGGAACCAAAAACATTCAGTACTTC. Its translation is CASSLGRGTKNIQYF.

The rearrangement links TRBV5-1 to TRBJ1-2; D unclear. V lost 0 bases to trimming and J lost 1 base, with 4 bases between them. Germline V gene data show CDR1 as SGHRS and CDR2 as YFSETQ. This CDR3 is 13 amino acids long. CDR3 protein: CASSLGHNYGYTF. The CDR3 region has the DNA TGCGCCAGCAGCTTGGGACATAACTATGGCTACACCTTC. Together with reference TRBV5-1 and TRBJ1-2, the CDR3 gives the full variable domain: KAGVTQTPRYLIKTRGQQVTLSCSPISGHRSVSWYQQTPGQGLQFLFEYFSETQRNKGNFPGRFSGRQFSNSRSEMNVSTLELGDSALYLCASSLGHNYGYTFGSGTRLTVV.

The chain has TRBV5-4 and TRBJ2-5; D unresolved. Trimming took 1 base from V and 0 from J, leaving 7 bases between them. The CDR3 consists of 14 residues. The V gene's germline CDR1 is SGHNT and CDR2 YYREEE (reference sequence). The CDR3 is CASSLPQYQETQYF. The DNA of the CDR3 is TGTGCCAGCAGCTTGCCCCAGTACCAAGAGACCCAGTACTTC.

The chain uses TRBV7-2 and TRBJ2-1; 9 bases agree with TRBD2. Germline-derived CDR1 and CDR2 are SGHTA and FQGNSA. Losses at the gene ends were 1 base for V and 3 bases for J; bases not matched to a gene: 4. This CDR3 has 16 amino acids. The CDR3 DNA sequence: TGTGCCAGCAGCTTAGGGGCTAGCGGGGTCTACAATGAGCAGTTCTTC. It is translated as CASSLGASGVYNEQFF.

This clonotype has only one observation. The chain links TRBV7-2 to TRBJ2-5; D possibly corresponds to TRBD1 (5 bases). The CDR3 spans 13 residues. V was shortened by 8 bases and J by 11 bases, with 21 bases between the two germline ends. Germline CDR1 reads SGHTA; CDR2 reads FQGNSA. Written as DNA, the CDR3 is TGTGCCAGCCTCCCCGAGACAGATCGCCGGCAGTACTTC. Encoded protein: CASLPETDRRQYF.

As DNA, the CDR3 is TGCAGTGCTACCCAACCCGCGACAGCCCAAGAGACCCAGTACTTC. Translated: CSATQPATAQETQYF. The chain recombines TRBV20-1 with TRBJ2-5; a weak D match, TRBD1 (5 bases). In germline, CDR1 is DFQATT, CDR2 SNEGSKA (reference sequence). There are 15 residues in the CDR3. V was cut by 4 bases and J by 1 base, with 16 bases left in between.